This T cell receptor (beta chain) emerged from a study of regulatory T cells in long-lasting Graves disease. Combining iRepertoire HTBI primers with Arm-PCR of CDR3 regions, the authors built TCR beta libraries. Each CDR3 protein is one row after TCRdb ran MiXCR on the multiplex PCR reads. The data show 510,000 or so distinct CDR3 sequences, about 12% seen once. Sample time point: newly diagnosed GD, antithyroid drugs for less than 3 months. PBMCs provided the RNA from which the TCR library was made. Deletions cut 4 bases from V and 2 bases from J, with 14 bases between. The germline gives CDR1 MNHNS, CDR2 SASEGT. The CDR3 has 15 residues. Ten or more counts support this clonotype. The same sample was also studied in work on T cells in Graves' hyperthyroidism and ophthalmopathy. In that study: Before onset, ophthalmopathy was predicted by the model a median 6.5 months earlier.

V is TRBV6-1 and J is TRBJ1-2; possibly TRBD1 for D (6 bases). The clonotype comes from a woman aged 25 to 39 with Graves disease. The sample consisted of peripheral blood mononuclear cells (PBMCs), taken at new diagnosis, from a patient treated with antithyroid drugs. For the CDR3, the DNA is TGTGCCAGCAGTGCCCTACAGGGCCGGAACTATGGCTACACCTTC. Translation: CASSALQGRNYGYTF.